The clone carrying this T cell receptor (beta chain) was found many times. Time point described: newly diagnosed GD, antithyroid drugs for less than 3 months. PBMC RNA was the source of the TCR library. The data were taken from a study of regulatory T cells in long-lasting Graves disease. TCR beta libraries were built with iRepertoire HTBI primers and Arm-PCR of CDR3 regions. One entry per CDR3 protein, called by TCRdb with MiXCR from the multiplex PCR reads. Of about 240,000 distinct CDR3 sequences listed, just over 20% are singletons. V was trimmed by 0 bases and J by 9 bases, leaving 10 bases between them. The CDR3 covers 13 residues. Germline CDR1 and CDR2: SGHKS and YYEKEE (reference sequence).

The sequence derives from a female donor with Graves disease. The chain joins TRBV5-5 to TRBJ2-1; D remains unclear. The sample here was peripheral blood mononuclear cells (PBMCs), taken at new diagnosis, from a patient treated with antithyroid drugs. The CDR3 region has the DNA TGTGCCAGCAGCTTGGGCCCGCACATTGAGCAGTTCTTC. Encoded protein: CASSLGPHIEQFF.